A single sample is the source of the 11 T cell receptor beta chains below, sequenced in a study of blood T cell repertoires in COVID-19. Profiling relied on immunoSEQ multiplex PCR, and the TCRdb table lists in-frame clones only, not all of them. The table lists about 150,000 clones, over 70% of them singletons. Input material: PBMCs or T cells enriched from blood (not recorded which). These receptors all come from an older man who had been exposed to COVID-19.

Details on this clone: An end of the junction does not agree with germline; a read error may underlie this. V and J are TRBV12-3 or TRBV12-4 and TRBJ1-2; 7 positions agree with TRBD1. The CDR3 consists of 11 residues. As DNA, the CDR3 is TGTGCCAGCAGTTCGTGGACAGGCTGCACCTTC. Translation: CASSSWTGCTF.

The V gene is TRBV19, the J gene TRBJ1-5; D is unresolved. V lost 5 bases, J lost 0 bases, and 17 bases lay in between. The CDR3 totals 17 residues. The germline CDR1 and CDR2 sequences are LNHDA and SQIVND (reference sequence). The CDR3 sequence is CASSQTWGGNSNQPQHF. CDR3 coding DNA: TGTGCCAGTAGTCAAACCTGGGGAGGGAATAGCAATCAGCCCCAGCATTTT.

The rearrangement links TRBV6-2 or TRBV6-3 to TRBJ1-2; 7 bases match TRBD1. The V segment lost 2 bases and the J segment 5 bases; nucleotides outside the gene matches: 2. There are 13 residues in the CDR3. CDR1 and CDR2 from the germline V gene are MNHEY and SVGEGT. The CDR3 DNA reads TGTGCCAGCAGTTACGACAGGGAATATGGCTACACCTTC. This gives the protein CASSYDREYGYTF.

The chain recombines TRBV7-2 with TRBJ2-3, with 7 bases that match TRBD1. Germline loops: CDR1 SGHTA, CDR2 FQGNSA. J was trimmed by 3 bases and V by 4 bases; bases with no gene match: 4. The CDR3 extends over 14 amino acids. For the CDR3, the DNA is TGTGCCAGCAGCTCCAACAGGGGAACAGATACGCAGTATTTT. Translation: CASSSNRGTDTQYF.

The chain has TRBV2 and TRBJ1-4; 9 nucleotides match TRBD1. V shed 6 bases and J 7 bases; nucleotides not matched to a gene: 6. Looked up from germline, CDR1 is SNHLY and CDR2 is FYNNEI. The CDR3 is 14 amino acids. The CDR3 sequence is CASRQQGAGEKLFF. The CDR3 DNA is TGTGCCAGCAGGCAACAGGGGGCTGGTGAAAAACTGTTTTTT.

The J gene is TRBJ1-1, the V gene TRBV4-1, with D possibly being TRBD1 (5 bases). V was cut by 3 bases and J by 0 bases, with 8 bases left in between. Germline-derived CDR1 and CDR2 are MGHRA and YSYEKL. This CDR3 is 14 amino acids long. CDR3 region: CASSHPQVNTEAFF. CDR3 in DNA: TGCGCCAGCAGCCATCCACAGGTGAACACTGAAGCTTTCTTT.

This chain connects TRBV30 to TRBJ2-3, with D perhaps TRBD1 (5 bases). The CDR3 consists of 14 residues. Looked up from germline, CDR1 is GTSNPN and CDR2 is SVGIG (reference sequence). The germline V and J ends were trimmed by 3 bases and 2 bases, with 12 bases remaining between them. CDR3: CAWRGLILTDTQYF. The CDR3 DNA follows: TGTGCCTGGAGGGGGCTTATACTCACAGATACGCAGTATTTT.

This clone was observed a handful of times. The chain couples TRBV7-2 to TRBJ1-2; D possibly corresponds to TRBD1 (6 bases). Germline lookup yields CDR1 SGHTA and CDR2 FQGNSA. This CDR3 spans 17 amino acids. Trimming removed 7 bases at V and 2 bases at J, with 23 bases between. In DNA form, the CDR3 reads TGTGCCAGCACCCCCTTCGGGGACAAGCTCTTGAACTATGGCTACACCTTC. Amino acid sequence: CASTPFGDKLLNYGYTF.

In DNA, the CDR3 is TGTGCCAGCAGTGAAGACAGGGTATTTGGCTACACCTTC. Its translation is CASSEDRVFGYTF. This chain links TRBV2 with TRBJ1-2, with D possibly matching TRBD1 (6 bases). This CDR3 region has 13 residues. Germline-derived CDR1 and CDR2 are SNHLY and FYNNEI. The V and J ends lost 1 base and 7 bases respectively, with 10 bases between them.

The rearrangement links TRBV28 to TRBJ2-1, with 12 bases that match TRBD2. This CDR3 spans 15 amino acids. V lost 7 bases to trimming and J lost 7 bases; unmatched junction nucleotides: 8. Per the germline V gene, CDR1 is MDHEN and CDR2 is SYDVKM. The CDR3 is CASTLRTSGINEQFF. DNA of the CDR3: TGTGCCAGCACCTTAAGGACTAGCGGGATAAATGAGCAGTTCTTC.

This clone has just one count. V and J are TRBV4-1 and TRBJ1-6; a possible D gene is TRBD1 (5 bases). CDR3 length: 15 residues. The germline V gene has CDR1 MGHRA and CDR2 YSYEKL. The ends were cut back, 0 bases at V and 10 bases at J, with 13 bases in the middle. The CDR3, as DNA: TGCGCCAGCAGCCAAGAGGGGAGCGGGGGATCACCCCTCCACTTT. Amino acid sequence: CASSQEGSGGSPLHF.